This T cell receptor (beta chain) was recovered during a study of T cell repertoires in cytomegalovirus infection. As for the study in general: CMV infection and matching HLA type were both indicated by public TCR beta signatures. Regarding the study as a whole: Clonotype analysis showed dominance of the ex vivo response by HLA-C-restricted CMV-specific TCR beta clonotypes.

TCRdb reprocessed the reads with MiXCR, giving one entry per CDR3 protein. The sample comprises around 330,000 distinct CDR3 sequences, roughly 16% of which are singletons, and around 12% rests with the top ten. Germline values: CDR1 SGHKS, CDR2 YYEKEE (reference sequence). The CDR3 consists of 14 residues. Trimming stripped 2 bases from V and 3 bases from J, with 8 bases between. This clonotype was counted between two and nine times. Its antigen is undetermined. This chain uses TRBV5-5 with TRBJ1-4, with no clear D. The sample comprised PBMCs. This sequence originates from a human donor in good health (CMV status not recorded). Some clones in this sample may be carry-over from other donors' samples. The CDR3: CASSLIGPNEKLFF. CDR3 sequence (DNA): TGTGCCAGCAGCTTAATAGGACCTAATGAAAAACTGTTTTTT. Based on the CDR3 plus reference TRBV5-5 and TRBJ1-4, the full variable domain is DAGVTQSPTHLIKTRGQQVTLRCSPISGHKSVSWYQQVLGQGPQFIFQYYEKEERGRGNFPDRFSARQFPNYSSELNVNALLLGDSALYLCASSLIGPNEKLFFGSGTQLSVL.